The next 29 T cell receptor beta chains were all read from a single sample in a study of T cells after posttransplantation cyclophosphamide. Libraries were prepared by immunoSEQ multiplex PCR; TCRdb keeps only in-frame clonotypes and omits some of them. The repertoire consists of roughly 15,000 clones, with around 87% occurring once and the leading ten covering about 3.3%. Methotrexate plus calcineurin inhibitor accompanied controls' myeloablative marrow transplants; sampling was 1 year later. This specimen consisted of PBMCs, obtained after an allogeneic stem cell transplant with a calcineurin inhibitor and methotrexate. Every receptor here comes from a male patient aged 45-59 years who received an allogeneic stem cell transplant from an unrelated donor, was CMV-positive, and had chronic GVHD only. These T cells may partly come from the graft donor.

The V call is TRBV27, the J call TRBJ2-7; 9 nucleotides line up with TRBD1. V shed 6 bases, J shed 3 bases, and the junction held 9 bases outside the gene matches. The CDR3 is 15 residues long. CDR1 and CDR2 from the germline V gene are MNHEY and SMNVEV (reference sequence). CDR3 in amino acids: CASRLRQGVVYEQYF. The CDR3 DNA sequence: TGTGCCAGCAGGCTAAGACAGGGGGTGGTCTACGAGCAGTACTTC.

The chain recombines TRBV6-5 with TRBJ1-1, with D perhaps matching TRBD1 (5 bases). Germline V gives CDR1 MNHEY, CDR2 SVGAGI. V lost 10 bases and J lost 5, with 17 bases in between. The CDR3 spans 13 residues. The CDR3 region is CATYVGARTEAFF. The CDR3 region has the DNA TGTGCCACCTACGTAGGGGCCAGAACTGAAGCTTTCTTT.

This chain links TRBV4-1 with TRBJ2-7; 8 bases align to TRBD2. The J segment lost 4 bases and the V segment lost 4 bases, leaving 6 bases of the junction unmatched. Germline V gene data show CDR1 as MGHRA and CDR2 as YSYEKL. The CDR3 runs to 14 residues. The CDR3 reads CASSPGVAGYEQYF. For the CDR3, the DNA is TGCGCCAGCAGCCCCGGGGTAGCGGGGTACGAGCAGTACTTC.

The V call is TRBV4-3, the J call TRBJ2-2; 12 bases align to TRBD1. The V gene's germline CDR1 is LGHNA and CDR2 YSLEER. The CDR3 covers 16 residues. Germline trimming cut 4 bases from V and 7 bases from J; bases unmatched to any gene: 7. The CDR3 region is CASSLEGQGAGGELFF. The CDR3 DNA is TGCGCCAGCAGCCTTGAGGGACAGGGGGCGGGCGGGGAGCTGTTTTTT.

The chain carries TRBV12-5 and TRBJ2-3; no firm D call. Germline CDR1 reads LGHNT; CDR2 reads FRNRAP. Trimming left V 3 bases short and J 2 bases short, with 9 bases between. The CDR3 contains 14 residues. DNA of the CDR3: TGTGCTAGTGGTTTCGGGTACTACACAGATACGCAGTATTTT. Translated: CASGFGYYTDTQYF.

This clone was found once. The chain links TRBV28 to TRBJ1-1; D unresolved. V shed 1 base and J shed 1 base, with 7 bases lying between them. CDR1 is MDHEN and CDR2 is SYDVKM in the germline V gene. The CDR3 sequence is 14 residues long. The CDR3: CASSLLRENTEAFF. DNA for the CDR3: TGTGCCAGCAGTTTATTACGGGAGAACACTGAAGCTTTCTTT.

J is TRBJ1-5 and V is TRBV25-1; 7 nucleotides line up with TRBD1. Germline trimming cut 4 bases from V and 0 bases from J; bases unmatched to any gene: 6. From germline, CDR1 is MGHDK and CDR2 SYGVNS. The CDR3 consists of 16 residues. The CDR3 reads CASSAAGQTSNQPQHF. The CDR3 nucleotides read TGTGCCAGCAGTGCCGCGGGACAGACTAGCAATCAGCCCCAGCATTTT.

V is TRBV23-1 and J is TRBJ1-5; D is ambiguous. TRBV23-1 is given ORF status, its function remaining uncertain. The V gene lost 6 bases and the J gene lost 0 bases, with 12 bases spanning the gap. The length of the CDR3 is 15 residues. CDR3 protein: CASSLSTDSNQPQHF. CDR3 bases: TGCGCCAGCAGCCTATCCACCGATAGCAATCAGCCCCAGCATTTT.

V usage is TRBV5-8 and J usage is TRBJ2-3, with 7 bases matching TRBD1. The CDR3 has 13 amino acids. Germline loops: CDR1 SGHTS, CDR2 YDEGEE. The junction had 4 bases not matched to a gene; V was cut back by 4 bases and J by 5 bases. The CDR3 DNA sequence: TGTGCCAGCAGCGACAGGGCCGGAGATACGCAGTATTTT. Residues: CASSDRAGDTQYF.

This clone was seen just once. The chain is built from TRBV27 and TRBJ1-5, with D maybe TRBD1 (5 bases). Trimming removed 3 bases from V and 2 bases from J, with 5 bases in between. The CDR3 is 13 residues long. Germline V gene lookup returns CDR1 MNHEY and CDR2 SMNVEV (reference sequence). Written as DNA, the CDR3 is TGTGCCAGCAGTTTGGGGCGCAATCAGCCCCAGCATTTT. Its protein is CASSLGRNQPQHF.

The V and J genes are TRBV19 and TRBJ2-7; D is ambiguous. Germline loops: CDR1 LNHDA, CDR2 SQIVND (reference sequence). V was pared by 4 bases and J by 0 bases, with 10 bases between. The CDR3 runs to 14 residues. The CDR3 is CASSSRAYSYEQYF. CDR3 sequence (DNA): TGTGCCAGTAGTAGCCGAGCTTACTCCTACGAGCAGTACTTC.

The V and J genes are TRBV5-5 and TRBJ2-1, with 11 bases lining up with TRBD2. The germline CDR1 and CDR2 sequences are SGHKS and YYEKEE (reference sequence). Germline trimming cut 0 bases from V and 7 bases from J; bases unmatched to any gene: 3. CDR3 length: 15 amino acids. The CDR3 is CASSLVASGGNEQFF. CDR3 sequence (DNA): TGTGCCAGCAGCTTGGTGGCTAGCGGGGGGAATGAGCAGTTCTTC.

V usage is TRBV20-1 and J usage is TRBJ2-5; D is unclear. Per the germline V gene, CDR1 is DFQATT and CDR2 is SNEGSKA (reference sequence). The ends were cut back, 3 bases at V and 4 bases at J, with 3 bases in the middle. This CDR3 has 10 residues. The CDR3: CSASGETQYF. In DNA, the CDR3 is TGCAGTGCTAGCGGAGAGACCCAGTACTTC.

This clone was detected only once. V gene TRBV19 combines with J gene TRBJ2-2; no reliable D call. The CDR3 runs 11 residues. Germline V CDR1 and CDR2: LNHDA, SQIVND (reference sequence). Trimming took 7 bases from V and 4 from J, leaving 4 bases between them. The CDR3 protein is CASTITGELFF. In nucleotides, the CDR3 is TGTGCCAGTACAATCACCGGGGAGCTGTTTTTT. Together with reference TRBV19 and TRBJ2-2, the CDR3 gives the full variable domain: DGGITQSPKYLFRKEGQNVTLSCEQNLNHDAMYWYRQDPGQGLRLIYYSQIVNDFQKGDIAEGYSVSREKKESFPLTVTSAQKNPTAFYLCASTITGELFFGEGSRLTVL.

This chain links TRBV5-6 with TRBJ2-3, with a weak D call TRBD2 (6 bases). The CDR3 sequence is 15 residues long. Germline V gene sequence: CDR1 SGHDT, CDR2 YYEEEE. Trimming stripped 0 bases from V and 8 bases from J, with 16 bases between. The CDR3 is CASSLGQRARGTQYF. The DNA of the CDR3 is TGTGCCAGCAGCTTGGGTCAGCGGGCGAGGGGTACGCAGTATTTT.

This chain connects TRBV5-1 to TRBJ1-5; no clear D. There are 14 residues in the CDR3. The germline gives CDR1 SGHRS, CDR2 YFSETQ. V gave up 0 bases and J gave up 4 bases, with 8 bases separating them. The DNA of the CDR3 is TGCGCCAGCAGCTTGGTCGCGGGGAATCAGCCCCAGCATTTT. Protein: CASSLVAGNQPQHF.

The chain links TRBV19 to TRBJ2-1; 14 positions match TRBD2. The germline CDR1 and CDR2 sequences are LNHDA and SQIVND (reference sequence). This CDR3 has 16 amino acids. The junction had 9 bases not matched to a gene; V was cut back by 4 bases and J by 10 bases. CDR3 sequence (DNA): TGTGCCAGTAGTACCCTGAATCGACTAGCGGGGGGGGAGCAGTTCTTC. Translation gives CASSTLNRLAGGEQFF.

This clone was observed a handful of times. The chain joins TRBV7-9 to TRBJ1-6; 9 nucleotides line up with TRBD1. Germline V gene lookup returns CDR1 SEHNR and CDR2 FQNEAQ (reference sequence). V shed 5 bases, J shed 7 bases, and the junction held 6 bases outside the gene matches. The CDR3 has 15 residues. CDR3 protein: CASSAPGQGNSPLHF. The CDR3 nucleotides read TGTGCCAGCAGCGCACCGGGACAGGGCAATTCACCCCTCCACTTT.

The gene calls are TRBV28 and TRBJ1-2; D is uncertain. Germline lookup yields CDR1 MDHEN and CDR2 SYDVKM. The CDR3 runs to 16 residues. V was clipped by 4 bases and J by 4 bases, with 19 bases between them. The DNA of the CDR3 is TGTGCCAGCAGTTCAGTTTTCGAGGGCCCAAGCTATGGCTACACCTTC. Amino acid sequence: CASSSVFEGPSYGYTF.

The chain is built from TRBV5-4 and TRBJ2-7; 11 bases align to TRBD1. From germline, CDR1 is SGHNT and CDR2 YYREEE (reference sequence). The CDR3 covers 15 residues. V lost 4 bases, J lost 4 bases, and 7 bases stayed unmatched. CDR3 in amino acids: CASSRTGTGGYEQYF. CDR3 DNA: TGTGCCAGCAGCAGAACCGGGACAGGGGGATACGAGCAGTACTTC.

The chain carries TRBV28 and TRBJ2-1; 9 positions agree with TRBD2. Germline V lookup: CDR1 MDHEN, CDR2 SYDVKM. Trimming at V came to 8 bases and at J to 7 bases, leaving 9 bases not matched to a gene. This CDR3 is 14 amino acids long. CDR3 DNA sequence: TGTGCCAGCGGGTTAGCGGGAGAGTGGAATGAGCAGTTCTTC. It encodes CASGLAGEWNEQFF.

Concerning this clone itself: The junction departs from germline at one end; a sequencing error may be responsible. This chain connects TRBV11-3 to TRBJ1-1; D remains ambiguous. Germline V gene sequence: CDR1 SGHNT, CDR2 YENEEA. The CDR3 runs 11 residues. The CDR3 loop is CASSLGWRAFF. The CDR3 region has the DNA TGTGCCAGCAGTTTAGGGTGGAGAGCTTTCTTT.

The chain couples TRBV27 to TRBJ2-2; 7 nucleotides agree with TRBD1. CDR1 is MNHEY and CDR2 is SMNVEV in the germline V gene (reference sequence). This CDR3 has 15 amino acids. Losses at the gene ends were 2 bases for V and 5 bases for J; bases not matched to a gene: 5. CDR3 sequence reads: CASSLTTGWTGELFF. The CDR3 DNA reads as TGTGCCAGCAGTTTAACGACAGGGTGGACCGGGGAGCTGTTTTTT.

This chain uses TRBV5-4 with TRBJ2-3; D is unresolved. The germline CDR1 and CDR2 sequences are SGHNT and YYREEE (reference sequence). This CDR3 is built from 14 residues. V was clipped by 4 bases and J by 0 bases, with 9 bases between them. The DNA of the CDR3 is TGTGCCAGCAGCCCGTCGAGGAGCACAGATACGCAGTATTTT. It specifies CASSPSRSTDTQYF.

This chain uses TRBV4-3 with TRBJ2-3; the D gene is possibly TRBD2 (6 bases). The V gene lost 2 bases and the J gene lost 1 base, with 16 bases spanning the gap. The CDR3 consists of 17 residues. Germline CDR1 reads LGHNA; CDR2 reads YSLEER. The CDR3 sequence: CASSQQVSGGGTDTQYF. The CDR3, as DNA: TGCGCCAGCAGCCAACAGGTTTCTGGCGGGGGCACAGATACGCAGTATTTT.

The chain employs TRBV11-3 and TRBJ2-7, with D maybe TRBD1 (5 bases). Looked up from germline, CDR1 is SGHNT and CDR2 is YENEEA. The V and J ends lost 5 bases and 5 bases respectively, with 19 bases between them. The CDR3 has 15 amino acids. This CDR3 is CASSGWEGVDHEQYF. The CDR3 nucleotides read TGTGCCAGCAGCGGGTGGGAAGGGGTGGACCACGAGCAGTACTTC.

The chain employs TRBV5-6 and TRBJ1-1; a possible D gene is TRBD1 (6 bases). The CDR3 covers 16 residues. Deletions cut 5 bases from V and 5 bases from J, with 22 bases between. Germline CDR1 reads SGHDT; CDR2 reads YYEEEE. The CDR3 sequence: CASRILQGGVATEAFF. Here the CDR3 DNA reads TGTGCCAGCAGGATACTACAGGGTGGCGTAGCAACTGAAGCTTTCTTT.

The chain has TRBV6-1 and TRBJ1-1; D call uncertain. This CDR3 comprises 14 residues. V lost 4 bases, J lost 3 bases, and 12 bases lay in between. Germline V gives CDR1 MNHNS, CDR2 SASEGT. The CDR3 nucleotides read TGTGCCAGCAGTGCGACACGATATTACACTGAAGCTTTCTTT. Residues: CASSATRYYTEAFF.

The chain is built from TRBV2 and TRBJ1-2; 7 bases agree with TRBD1. Germline trimming cut 6 bases from V and 4 bases from J; bases unmatched to any gene: 5. The CDR3 loop spans 13 amino acids. Germline assignment: CDR1 SNHLY and CDR2 FYNNEI. CDR3 coding DNA: TGTGCCAGCAGCGGGGACAGCATCTATGGCTACACCTTC. This codes for CASSGDSIYGYTF.